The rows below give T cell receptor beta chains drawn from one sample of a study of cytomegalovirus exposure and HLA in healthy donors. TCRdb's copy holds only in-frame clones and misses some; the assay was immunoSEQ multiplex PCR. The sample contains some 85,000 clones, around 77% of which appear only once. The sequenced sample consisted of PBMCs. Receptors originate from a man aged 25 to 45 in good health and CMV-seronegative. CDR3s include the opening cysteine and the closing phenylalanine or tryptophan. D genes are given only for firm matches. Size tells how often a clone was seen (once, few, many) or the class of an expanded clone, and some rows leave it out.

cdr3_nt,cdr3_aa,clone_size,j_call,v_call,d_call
TGTGCCAGCAGCTTCTTAGGACAGGGGGGGGCCAAAAACATTCAGTACTTC,CASSFLGQGGAKNIQYF,NA,TRBJ2-4,TRBV7-2,TRBD1
TGTGCCAGCAGCTACGGACAGGGGGGATCAGGCTACACCTTC,CASSYGQGGSGYTF,NA,TRBJ1-2,TRBV7-9,TRBD1
TGTGCCAGCAGTCTACAGAGTGGCACTGAAGCTTTCTTT,CASSLQSGTEAFF,NA,TRBJ1-1,TRBV6-4,NA
TGTGCCAGTAGTATAGGACAGGGGATCCAAGAGACCCAGTACTTC,CASSIGQGIQETQYF,NA,TRBJ2-5,TRBV19,TRBD1
TGTGCCAGCAGCTCACCCGGGACAGGCTTAGCATCACCCCTCCACTTT,CASSSPGTGLASPLHF,NA,TRBJ1-6,TRBV7-9,TRBD1
TGTGCCAGCAGTGAAATGCAGGGGATTAATGAAAAACTGTTTTTT,CASSEMQGINEKLFF,NA,TRBJ1-4,TRBV2,NA
TGTGCCAGCAGCCCCGGGGGGGTTTACGAGCAGTACTTC,CASSPGGVYEQYF,NA,TRBJ2-7,TRBV9,TRBD2
TGCGCCAGCAGCCTCAGGACAGGCGGTTGGTCGGACACCGGGGAGCTGTTTTTT,CASSLRTGGWSDTGELFF,NA,TRBJ2-2,TRBV5-1,TRBD1
TGTGCCAGTGCGCCCCGAGGGACATCTGAAGCTTTCTTT,CASAPRGTSEAFF,NA,TRBJ1-1,TRBV7-8,NA
TGTGCCATTACATCCGGGACAGGGTTCTCTGGAAACACCATATATTTT,CAITSGTGFSGNTIYF,NA,TRBJ1-3,TRBV28,TRBD1
TGTGCCTGGAGGAATGGACGGAGGAATGAGCAGTTCTTC,CAWRNGRRNEQFF,NA,TRBJ2-1,TRBV30,NA
TGTGCCAGCTCCCCTTCCGGAGACTATGGCTACACCTTC,CASSPSGDYGYTF,NA,TRBJ1-2,TRBV18,NA
TGTGCCAGCAGCCCGGGACAGGGCTATGGCTACACCTTC,CASSPGQGYGYTF,NA,TRBJ1-2,TRBV9,TRBD1
TGTGCCAGCAGCTCGGGCGGGGAGGGCCAGTCGAATGGCTACACCTTC,CASSSGGEGQSNGYTF,once,TRBJ1-2,TRBV5-4,NA
TGTGCCAGCAGCAAACGACAGGGGGACGAAAAACTGTTTTTT,CASSKRQGDEKLFF,NA,TRBJ1-4,TRBV7-2,TRBD1
TGTGCCAGCAGTGAATCAGGGCGGAATCAGCCCCAGCATTTT,CASSESGRNQPQHF,NA,TRBJ1-5,TRBV6-1,NA
TGTGCCAGCAGTTACCTCGGGCGGGGAGCCTACAATGAGCAGTTCTTC,CASSYLGRGAYNEQFF,NA,TRBJ2-1,TRBV6-6,NA
TGTGCCAGCAGTGATCATCAGGGCTATAATTCACCCCTCCACTTT,CASSDHQGYNSPLHF,NA,TRBJ1-6,TRBV6-1,NA
TGTGCCAGCAGCTTGGGACAGGGCCAGAATGAAAAACTGTTTTTT,CASSLGQGQNEKLFF,NA,TRBJ1-4,TRBV7-9,TRBD1
TGTGCCAGCAGTCGACAGGGGCCAAACATTCAGTACTTC,CASSRQGPNIQYF,NA,TRBJ2-4,TRBV27,TRBD1
TGCGCCAGCAGCCCCGACAGGAGCAATGAGCAGTTCTTC,CASSPDRSNEQFF,NA,TRBJ2-1,TRBV4-3,NA
TGTGCCAGTTCTCAGAGACAACCCCCTGAAGCTTTCTTT,CASSQRQPPEAFF,few,TRBJ1-1,TRBV19,NA
TGTGCCAGCAGTTCCCCCTCGGGGGGTGAGGAGACCCAGTACTTC,CASSSPSGGEETQYF,NA,TRBJ2-5,TRBV28,TRBD2
TGTGCCAGCACTCCTCTCCAGACAAGTAATTCACCCCTCCACTTT,CASTPLQTSNSPLHF,NA,TRBJ1-6,TRBV2,NA
TGCGCCAGCAGCTTGGCTGGCAGGGTTGAGTACGAGCAGTACTTC,CASSLAGRVEYEQYF,NA,TRBJ2-7,TRBV5-1,NA
TGTGCCAGCAGTTTACGCAGCCGACAGTCTCTTTGGGGTCTACGGGAGCAGTACTTC,CASSLRSRQSLWGLREQYF,few,TRBJ2-7,TRBV28,NA
TGTGCCAGCAGCCGACCCGGGACAGGGAGTCACGAGCAGTACTTC,CASSRPGTGSHEQYF,NA,TRBJ2-7,TRBV28,TRBD1